A single TCR beta chain is shown here with its context. The antigen is unknown. The sample belongs to a study of shared clonotypes between healthy human individuals. Clones were read by immunoSEQ multiplex PCR, and TCRdb kept only the in-frame ones, dropping some. The data contain 2 million to 2.5 million clones, under 95% of them singletons. Study-wide points: Compared with clonotypes that all four donors shared, non-shared clonotypes had lower generation probabilities.

The V gene's germline CDR1 is MNHNS and CDR2 SASEGT. The CDR3 loop spans 13 amino acids. Trimming stripped 3 bases from V and 6 bases from J, with 9 bases between. The chain carries TRBV6-1 and TRBJ1-5, with a tentative D call TRBD1 (5 bases). Input material: naive CD4+ T cells from PBMCs. Subset defined: CD45RA+ positively selected. The source is a man between 18 and 35 years old in good health. Some clones in this sample may be carry-over from other donors' samples. The CDR3 loop is CASSEMGGQPQHF. The CDR3, as DNA: TGTGCCAGCAGTGAGATGGGGGGTCAGCCCCAGCATTTT.